One T cell receptor beta chain is described in this entry. This entry comes from a study of blood T cell repertoires in COVID-19. About the research overall: The United States, Italy and Spain were the sources of the acute and convalescent COVID-19 samples. T cells, B-cell-depleted T cells, or PBMCs supplied cDNA or gDNA.

Original analysis: Amplifying reference gene primers gave estimates of nucleated cell counts. Only in-frame clones appear in the TCRdb table, and some are missing; sequencing was by immunoSEQ multiplex PCR. The V and J calls and clone size were taken over from that table, and D and trimming were inferred from the DNA. Among about 180,000 clones listed, roughly nine tenths were seen once. Trimming removed 0 bases at V and 2 bases at J, with 11 bases between. The CDR3 has 15 residues. Germline CDR1 and CDR2: SEHNR and FQNEAQ (reference sequence). The receptor's source is a man younger than 35 who had recovered from COVID-19. The chain links TRBV7-9 to TRBJ2-7; a possible D gene is TRBD2 (5 bases). Sequencing input: peripheral blood. CDR3 sequence (DNA): TGTGCCAGCAGCTTAGCGCTCCAGCGGACCTACGAGCAGTACTTC. It yields the protein CASSLALQRTYEQYF.